What follows is one T cell receptor beta chain and its context. The data originate from a study of blood T cell repertoires in COVID-19. Across the whole study: The study drew acute and convalescent COVID-19 samples from the United States, Italy and Spain.

There are 13 residues in the CDR3. Germline loops: CDR1 SEHNR, CDR2 FQNEAQ (reference sequence). Losses at the gene ends were 6 bases for V and 8 bases for J; bases not matched to a gene: 6. Per the original data handling: How many nucleated cells were present was estimated from reference gene primer amplification. Profiled with immunoSEQ multiplex PCR; TCRdb holds only in-frame clones, not every one. The V and J calls and the clone size are those of that table, but D and trimming were determined from the DNA. The data show about 140,000 clones, with approximately 79% seen just once and roughly 3.4% held by the top ten.

The chain links TRBV7-9 to TRBJ1-5, with 8 positions matching TRBD1. Sequencing was performed on peripheral blood. This clonotype originated in a man in his fifties or sixties with acute or convalescent COVID-19. CDR3 residues: CASRGQAPKPQHF. CDR3 in DNA: TGTGCCAGCAGGGGACAGGCACCCAAGCCCCAGCATTTT.